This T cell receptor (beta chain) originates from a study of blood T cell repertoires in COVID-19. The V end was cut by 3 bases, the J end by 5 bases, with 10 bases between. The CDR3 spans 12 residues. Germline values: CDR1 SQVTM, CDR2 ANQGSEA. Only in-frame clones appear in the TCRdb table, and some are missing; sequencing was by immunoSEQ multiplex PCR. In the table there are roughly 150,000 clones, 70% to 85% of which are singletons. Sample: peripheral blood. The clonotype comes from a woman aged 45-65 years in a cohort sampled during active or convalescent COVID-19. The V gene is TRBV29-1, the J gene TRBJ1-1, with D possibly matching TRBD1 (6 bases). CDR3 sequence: CSVDQGRTEAFF. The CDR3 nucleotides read TGCAGCGTTGATCAGGGGCGGACTGAAGCTTTCTTT.